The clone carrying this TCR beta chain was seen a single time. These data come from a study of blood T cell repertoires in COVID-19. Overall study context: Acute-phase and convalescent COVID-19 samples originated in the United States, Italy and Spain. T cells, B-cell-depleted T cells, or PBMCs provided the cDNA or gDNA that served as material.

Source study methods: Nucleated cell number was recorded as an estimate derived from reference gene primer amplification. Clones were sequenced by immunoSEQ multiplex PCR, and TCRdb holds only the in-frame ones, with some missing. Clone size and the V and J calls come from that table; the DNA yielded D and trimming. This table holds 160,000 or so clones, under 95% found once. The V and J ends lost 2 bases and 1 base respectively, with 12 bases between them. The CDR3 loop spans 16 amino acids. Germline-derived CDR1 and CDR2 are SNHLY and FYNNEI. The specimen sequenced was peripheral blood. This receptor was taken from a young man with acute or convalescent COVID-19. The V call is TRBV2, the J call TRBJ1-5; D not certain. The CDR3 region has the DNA TGTGCCAGCAGTGAATGGCAGAATGGCAGCAATCAGCCCCAGCATTTT. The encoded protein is CASSEWQNGSNQPQHF.